This note documents a single TCR beta chain sequence. Its antigen is not known. In germline, CDR1 is SGHVS, CDR2 FNYEAQ. The CDR3 loop spans 13 amino acids. Deletions cut 3 bases from V and 7 bases from J, with 10 bases between. This sample is drawn from a study of shared clonotypes between healthy human individuals. Study results and caveats: Limitation of the genetic and exposure-history diversity represented came from the few donors.

Clones were read by immunoSEQ multiplex PCR, and TCRdb kept only the in-frame ones, dropping some. In the table there are about 1,500,000 clones, around 97% of which are singletons. The clonotype originates from a man aged 30-40 years in good health. Sample: naive CD4+ T cells sorted from blood. The subset was: CD45RA+ positively selected. The genes are TRBV7-6 and TRBJ2-1; D gene uncertain. Written as DNA, the CDR3 is TGTGCCAGCAGCTTCAACCCACTAAATGAGCAGTTCTTC. It encodes CASSFNPLNEQFF.